The clone carrying this T cell receptor beta chain has just one count. The antigen is undetermined. The data stem from a study of shared clonotypes between healthy human individuals. Broader study findings: Clonotypes not shared had lower generation probabilities than those common to all four donors. Tissue TCR repertoires likely differ from these blood-only repertoires.

All donors were healthy HIV-negative adults lacking recent acute infections or vaccinations. Negatively enriched CD4+ T cells were divided by CD45RA into naive and memory. The CDR3 loop spans 15 amino acids. The junction had 12 bases not matched to a gene; V was cut back by 4 bases and J by 6 bases. Profiled with immunoSEQ multiplex PCR; TCRdb holds only in-frame clones, not every one. The sample consists of 850,000 to 1,100,000 clones, 70% to 80% of them appearing once. This clonotype was obtained from a man aged 18 to 35 in good health. Some clones in this sample may be carry-over from other donors' samples. The J gene is TRBJ2-7, the V gene TRBV23-1, with 7 bases matching TRBD1. TRBV23-1 is assigned to the ORF class and has an uncertain function. Specimen: memory CD4+ T cells from PBMCs. Subset here: CD45RA-negative fraction. CDR3 DNA sequence: TGCGCCAGCAGTCTAAAAACAGCTCGGACAGGCGAGCAGTACTTC. Translation gives CASSLKTARTGEQYF.